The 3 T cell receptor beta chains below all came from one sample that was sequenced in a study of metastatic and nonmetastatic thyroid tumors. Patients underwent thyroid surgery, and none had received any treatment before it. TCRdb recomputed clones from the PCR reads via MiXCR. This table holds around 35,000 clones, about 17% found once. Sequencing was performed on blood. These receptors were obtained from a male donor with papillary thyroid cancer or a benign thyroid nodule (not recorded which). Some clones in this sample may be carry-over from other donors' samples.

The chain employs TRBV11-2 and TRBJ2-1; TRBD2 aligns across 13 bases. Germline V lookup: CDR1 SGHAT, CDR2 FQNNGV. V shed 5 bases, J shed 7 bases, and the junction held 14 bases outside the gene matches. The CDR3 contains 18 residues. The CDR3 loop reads CASSPRLAGGRRGNEQFF. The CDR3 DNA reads TGTGCCAGCAGCCCGCGACTAGCGGGAGGCCGGAGGGGAAATGAGCAGTTCTTC.

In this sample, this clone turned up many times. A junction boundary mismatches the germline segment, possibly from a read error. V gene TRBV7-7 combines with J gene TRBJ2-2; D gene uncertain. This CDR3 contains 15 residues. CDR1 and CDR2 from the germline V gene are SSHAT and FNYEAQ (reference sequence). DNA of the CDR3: TGTGCTAGCAGCCCTAGTGTGGGGAACACCGGGGAGCTGTTTTTT. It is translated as CASSPSVGNTGELFF.

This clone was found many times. CDR3 loop: CASSEGSVSGELFF. The CDR3 DNA sequence: TGTGCCAGCAGTGAGGGGTCAGTGTCCGGGGAGCTGTTTTTT. The chain carries TRBV6-4 and TRBJ2-2; D gene uncertain. The V end was cut by 3 bases, the J end by 6 bases, with 11 bases between. CDR1 and CDR2 (germline): MRHNA, SNTAGT. This CDR3 is 14 amino acids long.